What follows is one T cell receptor (beta chain) and its context. Its antigen is not known. PCR amplification relied on 60 Vbeta primers (plus 13 Jbeta primers). Here immunoSEQ multiplex PCR was the method, and the copy in TCRdb shows in-frame clones only, minus some. The table lists 90,000 to 130,000 clones. These data come from a study of cytomegalovirus exposure and HLA in healthy donors. Study-wide findings and caveats: CMV serostatus was the only immune exposure information that was available.

Germline V CDR1 and CDR2: SGHAT, FQNNGV. The CDR3 has 13 residues. V dropped 5 bases and J dropped 4 bases, with 11 bases sitting between them. J is TRBJ2-5 and V is TRBV11-2; D gene unclear. The TCR was taken from a man aged 40-55 years in good health and CMV-seropositive. Sequenced: PBMCs. CDR3 in DNA: TGTGCCAGCAGCCTAAGAGTCACAGAGACCCAGTACTTC. Amino acid sequence: CASSLRVTETQYF.